This T cell receptor (beta chain) came from a study of early T cells in non-severe SARS-CoV-2 infection (dated by TCRdb to 2020 to 2023). About the study as a whole: Bulk RNA from unsorted whole blood was used for TCR sequencing, so alpha and beta chains could not be paired. Here is what the overall study found, with its caveats: Matching against VDJdb was skewed toward anti-spike CD8 responses, likely underestimated virus-specific expansions, and missed private and CD4 specificities.

Library generation was performed with 5' RACE. The listed sequencing device is NextSeq 500. To correct for sequencing error and PCR bias, the TCR library protocol tagged individual cDNA molecules with unique molecular identifiers. TCR alpha and beta chains were both sequenced, and the abundances of alpha and beta sequences in each sample were closely correlated with each other. Concerning the study's data processing: Decombinator V4 was used to annotate the V gene, J gene and CDR3 of the TCR sequences. TCRs were defined as expanded if a significant change between any two time points was detected under a Poisson model with p below 0.0001. TCR abundances were normalised to the total number of TCRs sequenced per sample and were expressed as counts per million. TRAV1-2 paired with TRAJ12, TRAJ20 or TRAJ33 defined MAIT TCRs, while TRAV10 paired with TRAJ18 defined iNKT TCRs. VDJdb, accessed 1 November 2021, was searched for CMV, EBV and SARS-CoV-2 annotated TCRs, with TCRs annotated for multiple antigens excluded. Clones were called with MiXCR by TCRdb after fastp trimmed the public reads at Q25, and only in-frame beta chains were retained. Rows with one shared CDR3 protein collapse into an entry with the most common genes and DNA. TCRdb's processing, not the authors' own work, is the source of the V and J calls. Here the sample has approximately 81,000 distinct CDR3 sequences; about 14% occur a single time. The top ten clones comprise 3% to 3.5% of the sample.

This clonotype came up a few times. The specificity of this receptor is unknown. Per-nucleotide qualities are absent, and no much larger clonotype sits a single base away. This was a case-control study nested in a cohort of healthcare workers in London, UK, who had nasopharyngeal swab PCR tests and blood samples taken every week. Healthcare workers were recruited between 23 and 31 March 2020, during the week of the UK lockdown, and were followed weekly for up to roughly 15 weeks. CDR1 and CDR2 (SGHTA, FQGNSA) derive from the germline V gene. V loses 5 bases of germline sequence and J loses 2 bases, and the interval between the two ends is 13 bases. The cysteine opens and the phenylalanine closes a CDR3 of 14 amino acids. This entry keeps only the CDR3 DNA: 42 bases, framed from base 1.

The origin of this receptor is an adult who was a healthcare worker with PCR-confirmed SARS-CoV-2 infection or an uninfected control (not recorded which). In this chain, TRBV7-2 is recombined with TRBJ2-7; no D segment can be confidently identified. The sample consisted of whole blood. The CDR3: CASSPLVVAYEQYF. The base sequence is TGTGCCAGCAGCCCCTTGGTAGTAGCCTACGAGCAGTACTTC.